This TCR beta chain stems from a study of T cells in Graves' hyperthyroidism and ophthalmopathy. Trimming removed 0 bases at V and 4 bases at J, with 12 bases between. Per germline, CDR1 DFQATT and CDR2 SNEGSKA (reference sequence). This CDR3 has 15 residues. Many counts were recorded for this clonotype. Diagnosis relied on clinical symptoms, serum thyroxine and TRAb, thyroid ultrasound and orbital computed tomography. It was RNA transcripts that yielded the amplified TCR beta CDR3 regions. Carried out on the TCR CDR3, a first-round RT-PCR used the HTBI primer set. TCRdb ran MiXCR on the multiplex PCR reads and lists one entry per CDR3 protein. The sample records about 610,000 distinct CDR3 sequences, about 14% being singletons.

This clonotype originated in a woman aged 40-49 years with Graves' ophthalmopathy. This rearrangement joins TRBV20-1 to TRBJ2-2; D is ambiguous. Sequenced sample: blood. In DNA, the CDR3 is TGCAGTGCTAGAGATCTTGCTTTCGGCACCGGGGAGCTGTTTTTT. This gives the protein CSARDLAFGTGELFF.